This T cell receptor (beta chain) is from a study of T cells in Graves' hyperthyroidism and ophthalmopathy. Whole-study results and caveats: Most clonotypes expanded in the thyroid (above 0.001) were also present in blood. Patients with ophthalmopathy were separated from those with stable hyperthyroidism by a 13 V-J model.

Germline assignment: CDR1 SGHVS and CDR2 FQNEAQ. The CDR3 extends over 12 amino acids. Trimming cost V 8 bases and J 3 bases, with 10 bases left between them. This clonotype was recorded many times. The antigen is not known. It was 10 ml of fresh peripheral blood that supplied the PBMCs. TCR beta CDR3 sequences were amplified from RNA transcripts. Initially, a first-round RT-PCR of the TCR CDR3 employed the HTBI primer set. TCRdb used MiXCR to reprocess the multiplex PCR reads, holding one entry per CDR3 protein. The repertoire holds approximately 600,000 distinct CDR3 sequences, roughly 20% seen once, with more than 30% in the top ten.

This chain uses TRBV7-8 with TRBJ1-1; D is undetermined. This TCR came from a man aged 30-40 years with Graves' ophthalmopathy. The sequenced sample consisted of blood. The CDR3 loop reads CASGRRDTEAFF. The DNA for the CDR3 is TGTGCCAGCGGGAGGAGGGACACTGAAGCTTTCTTT.